The sequence of this T cell receptor beta chain was determined in a study of T cell repertoires in cytomegalovirus infection. TCRdb independently ran MiXCR on the reads; one entry per CDR3 protein. This sample yields roughly 80,000 distinct CDR3 sequences, of which 20% to 30% are seen a single time; approximately 48% belongs to the top ten. The CDR3 spans 18 residues. Per germline, CDR1 MNHGY and CDR2 SAAAGT. V lost 4 bases and J lost 7; bases outside the gene matches: 10. Remarks on this clonotype: No antigen is known for it.

The chain carries TRBV6-8 and TRBJ2-1; 16 bases fit TRBD2. This material consisted of CD8+ T cells from cultured PBMCs, taken from culture after CMV antigen stimulation. This clonotype was sampled from a human donor in good health (CMV status not recorded). Some clones in this sample may be carry-over from other donors' samples. The CDR3 loop is CASSSGTSGRAGGNEQFF. The CDR3, as DNA: TGTGCCAGCAGTTCGGGGACTAGCGGGAGGGCCGGGGGGAATGAGCAGTTCTTC.